This TCR beta chain was sequenced for a study of human T cells and chemical hapten exposure (dated by TCRdb to the early 2020s). For the wider study: For sensitization, 2% DPC in acetone was applied to a roughly 2 cm by roughly 2 cm area of upper inner arm skin. Weekly therapeutic DPC doses were additionally applied to the scalp of patients throughout the approximately 23-week study period. Patch testing was performed on the upper back with Finn chambers containing 0.01% DPC, and the patch tests were scored after 6 days according to International Contact Dermatitis Research Group standards. The patient cohort, mostly female, included alopecia areata with under or over 50% scalp involvement, alopecia totalis and alopecia universalis. Libraries were combined into a pool for sequencing, and differences in TCR yield between samples came mainly from small differences in library volumes within the pool. The study tracked peripheral blood TCR repertoire changes in vivo during primary and secondary sensitization to the hapten diphenylcyclopropenone (DPC) in alopecia patients. Patient blood was sampled pre-sensitization (week 0) and at 2, 6 and about 24 weeks after DPC sensitization. Blood for TCR sequencing was provided by twenty-nine alopecia patients at one to four time points (pre-sensitization, 2, 6 and 24 weeks). The research as a whole found: The number of TCRs above 1 in 1000 frequency did not change with DPC sensitization; there was no evidence of global repertoire structure alterations. After repeated subsampling, changes were observed in the strength of the expansion versus patch-test correlation and in the threshold at which the correlation became significant. Compared with pre-sensitization or healthy control sets, expanded TCRs formed significantly more large CDR3 similarity clusters, which is consistent with antigen-driven responses. All patients had alopecia, a presumed autoimmune disease, so their immune response might differ from that of healthy individuals. Patch test score correlated positively with the number of PT1 expanded TCRs, reaching significance at thresholds 8, 16 and 32 but not at 4.

The CDR3 holds 13 amino acids from the cysteine to the phenylalanine. Just CDR3 DNA is preserved here, 39 bases in frame from base 1. CDR1 is given as KGHSH and CDR2 as LQKENI, both from the germline V gene. V was cut back by 6 bases and J by 8 bases, leaving a gap of 14 bases between them. The time point label on this specimen signifies: pre-sensitization, week 0. The treatment or condition label corresponds to: therapeutic diphenylcyclopropenone sensitization with weekly scalp DPC. At each patch-test visit, blood was drawn before the patch test was applied. Patients were considered eligible if aged 18 to 70, diagnosed with alopecia and deemed suitable for DPC therapy, and patients were excluded if pregnant. Unfractionated whole blood was collected in Tempus Blood RNA tubes, and total RNA was extracted from that blood. Libraries were constructed by RACE. TCRdb names NextSeq 500 as the instrument used. Library preparation attached unique molecular identifiers to individual cDNA molecules for quantitative, reproducible TCR counting. For every blood RNA sample, sequencing covered both the TCR alpha and TCR beta chains. From the authors' description of their analysis: The median number of TCRs per sample was approximately 98,000, ranging from 23,224 to 690,600. The Decombinator software suite was used to annotate V, J and CDR3 in the TCR reads. For PS versus PT1 abundance plots, all samples were subsampled to the same number of TCRs (28,000). Expanded TCRs were defined as absent before sensitization and observed at least eight times at the 2-week time point. TCRdb trimmed public reads at Q25 via fastp, called clones via MiXCR and kept in-frame beta chains. Each CDR3 protein appears once, grouped with its most common genes and DNA. These V and J calls are TCRdb output, not the study's own analysis. The sample includes approximately 400,000 distinct CDR3 sequences, with about 5.1% observed a single time. The ten largest make up around 2.6% of the sample.

This clonotype came up many times. Which antigen it targets is not known. Per-base qualities were not stored, and no clone one base away is much larger. The chain uses TRBV18 and TRBJ2-1; no D gene call is confident. This receptor was taken from a woman in her 50s with alopecia areata. Some clones in this sample may be carry-over from other donors' samples. This specimen was whole blood, taken in connection with sensitization to the hapten diphenylcyclopropenone (DPC). Read as DNA, the sequence is TGTGCCAGCTCCACTACCGGGTTCGATGAGCAGTTCTTC. Its translation is CASSTTGFDEQFF.